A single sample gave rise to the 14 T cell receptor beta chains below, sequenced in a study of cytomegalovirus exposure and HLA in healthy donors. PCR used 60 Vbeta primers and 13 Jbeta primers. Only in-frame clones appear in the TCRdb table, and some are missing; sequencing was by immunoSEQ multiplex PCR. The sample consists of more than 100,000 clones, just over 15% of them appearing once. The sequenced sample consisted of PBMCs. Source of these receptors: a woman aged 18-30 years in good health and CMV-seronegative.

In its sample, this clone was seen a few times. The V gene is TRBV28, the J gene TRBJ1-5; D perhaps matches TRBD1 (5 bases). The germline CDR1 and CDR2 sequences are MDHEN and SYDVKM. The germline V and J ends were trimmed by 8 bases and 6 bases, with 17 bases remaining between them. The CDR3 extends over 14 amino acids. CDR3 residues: CASRREKGIQPQHF. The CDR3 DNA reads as TGTGCCAGCCGAAGGGAAAAGGGGATTCAGCCCCAGCATTTT.

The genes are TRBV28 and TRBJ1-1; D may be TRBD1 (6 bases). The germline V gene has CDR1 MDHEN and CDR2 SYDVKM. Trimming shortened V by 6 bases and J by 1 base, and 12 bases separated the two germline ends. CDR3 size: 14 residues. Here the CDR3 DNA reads TGTGCCAGCAGACCCGGGACACCGAACACTGAAGCTTTCTTT. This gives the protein CASRPGTPNTEAFF.

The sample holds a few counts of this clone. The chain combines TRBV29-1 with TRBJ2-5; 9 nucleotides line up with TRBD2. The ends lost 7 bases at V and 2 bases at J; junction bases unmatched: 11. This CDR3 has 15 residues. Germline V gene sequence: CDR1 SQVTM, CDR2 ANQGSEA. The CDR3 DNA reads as TGCAGCGCCCAAGGGCTAGCGGGAACACAAGAGACCCAGTACTTC. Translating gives CSAQGLAGTQETQYF.

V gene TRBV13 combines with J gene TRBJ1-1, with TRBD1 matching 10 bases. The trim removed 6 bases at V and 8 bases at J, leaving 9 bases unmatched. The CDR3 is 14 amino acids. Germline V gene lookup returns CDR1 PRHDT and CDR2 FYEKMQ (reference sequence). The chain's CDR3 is CASSSGTGAVEAFF. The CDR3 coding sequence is TGTGCCAGCAGTTCCGGGACAGGGGCTGTCGAAGCTTTCTTT.

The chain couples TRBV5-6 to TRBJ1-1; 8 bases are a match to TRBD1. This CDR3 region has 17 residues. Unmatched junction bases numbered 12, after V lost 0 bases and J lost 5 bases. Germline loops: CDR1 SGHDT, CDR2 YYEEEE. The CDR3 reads CASSLGRGQAWGTEAFF. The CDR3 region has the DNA TGTGCCAGCAGCTTGGGGAGGGGACAGGCCTGGGGTACTGAAGCTTTCTTT.

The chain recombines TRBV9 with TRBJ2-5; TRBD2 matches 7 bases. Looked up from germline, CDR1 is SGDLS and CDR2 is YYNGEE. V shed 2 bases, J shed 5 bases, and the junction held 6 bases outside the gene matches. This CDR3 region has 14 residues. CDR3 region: CASSVLTGGETQYF. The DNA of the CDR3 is TGTGCCAGCAGCGTGTTAACCGGGGGGGAGACCCAGTACTTC.

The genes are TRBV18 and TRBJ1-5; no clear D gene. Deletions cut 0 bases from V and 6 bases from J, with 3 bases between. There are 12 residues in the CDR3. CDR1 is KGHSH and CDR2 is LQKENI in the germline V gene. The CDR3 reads CASSPPSQPQHF. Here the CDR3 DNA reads TGTGCCAGCTCACCACCGAGTCAGCCCCAGCATTTT.

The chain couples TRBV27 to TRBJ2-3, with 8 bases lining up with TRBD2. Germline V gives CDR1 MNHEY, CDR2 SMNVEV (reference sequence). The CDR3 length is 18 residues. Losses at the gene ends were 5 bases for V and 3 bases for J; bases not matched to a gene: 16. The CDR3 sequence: CASSPLNEIAGLTDTQYF. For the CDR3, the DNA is TGTGCCAGCAGTCCCCTCAATGAAATAGCGGGATTGACAGATACGCAGTATTTT.

This CDR3 is CASSKGSGKIRTSTEAFF. Here the CDR3 DNA reads TGTGCCAGCAGCAAAGGGTCAGGGAAAATTCGTACGTCTACTGAAGCTTTCTTT. V usage is TRBV21-1 and J usage is TRBJ1-1; the D segment call TRBD1 is taken from the table without a DNA check. TRBV21-1 is reported as a pseudogene. The CDR3 extends over 18 amino acids.

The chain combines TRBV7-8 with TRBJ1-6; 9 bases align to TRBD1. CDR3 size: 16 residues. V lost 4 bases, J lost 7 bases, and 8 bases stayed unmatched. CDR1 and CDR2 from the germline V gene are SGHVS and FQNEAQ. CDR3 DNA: TGTGCCAGCAGCTCTAGAGGGGACAGGGACAATTCACCCCTCCACTTT. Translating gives CASSSRGDRDNSPLHF.

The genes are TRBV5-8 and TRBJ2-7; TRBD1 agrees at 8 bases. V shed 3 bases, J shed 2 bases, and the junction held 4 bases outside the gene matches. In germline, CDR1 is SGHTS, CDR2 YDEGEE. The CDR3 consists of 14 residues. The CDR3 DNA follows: TGTGCCAGCAGCTGGGGACAGGCCGCCTACGAGCAGTACTTC. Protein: CASSWGQAAYEQYF.

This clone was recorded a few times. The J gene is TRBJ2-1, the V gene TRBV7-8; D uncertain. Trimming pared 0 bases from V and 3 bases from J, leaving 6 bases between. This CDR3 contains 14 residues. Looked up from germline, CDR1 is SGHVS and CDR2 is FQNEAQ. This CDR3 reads CASSLALSYNEQFF. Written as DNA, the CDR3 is TGTGCCAGCAGCTTAGCGTTGAGCTACAATGAGCAGTTCTTC.

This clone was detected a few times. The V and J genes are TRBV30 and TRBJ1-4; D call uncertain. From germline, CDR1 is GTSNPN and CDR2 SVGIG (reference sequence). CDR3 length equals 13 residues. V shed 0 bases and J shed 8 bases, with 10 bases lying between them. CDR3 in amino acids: CAWSVLEVEKLFF. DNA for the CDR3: TGTGCCTGGAGTGTATTGGAGGTAGAAAAACTGTTTTTT.

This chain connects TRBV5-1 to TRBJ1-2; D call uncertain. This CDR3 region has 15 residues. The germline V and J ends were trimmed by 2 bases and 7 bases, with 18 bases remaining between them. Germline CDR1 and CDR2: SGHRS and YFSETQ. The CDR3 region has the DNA TGCGCCAGCAGCTTTGTTGGCTTACTAGCGGGTGGCTACACCTTC. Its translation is CASSFVGLLAGGYTF. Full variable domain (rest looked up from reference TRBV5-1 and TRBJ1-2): KAGVTQTPRYLIKTRGQQVTLSCSPISGHRSVSWYQQTPGQGLQFLFEYFSETQRNKGNFPGRFSGRQFSNSRSEMNVSTLELGDSALYLCASSFVGLLAGGYTFGSGTRLTVV.